Below, 29 T cell receptor beta chains from the same sample are listed, as sequenced in a study of identical twins. From the 5' RACE reads, TCRdb called clonotypes with MiXCR, one entry per CDR3 protein. This sample has approximately 670,000 distinct CDR3 sequences; roughly 6.2% occur once, and the top ten carry roughly 2%. Sequencing was done on a sample of naive T cells sorted from blood. The source of these receptors is a man younger than 35 in good health.

The chain carries TRBV3-1 and TRBJ2-1; D call uncertain. Germline CDR1 reads LGHDT; CDR2 reads YNNKEL (reference sequence). V lost 1 base and J lost 12, with 22 bases in between. This CDR3 comprises 16 residues. CDR3 amino acids: CASSQAPRSRESWQFF. The CDR3 DNA follows: TGTGCCAGCAGCCAAGCTCCTAGAAGTAGAGAGTCGTGGCAGTTCTTC.

This clonotype turned up a few times. The chain employs TRBV5-1 and TRBJ1-4, with TRBD1 as a possible D gene (5 bases). V was cut by 0 bases and J by 8 bases, with 11 bases left in between. The CDR3 is made up of 14 amino acids. CDR1 and CDR2 (germline): SGHRS, YFSETQ. CDR3 sequence reads: CASSLEGYREKLFF. The CDR3 DNA sequence: TGCGCCAGCAGCTTGGAGGGGTATCGCGAAAAACTGTTTTTT.

This clonotype was seen at least ten times. The V and J genes are TRBV4-3 and TRBJ1-1, with 8 bases lining up with TRBD1. Germline V lookup: CDR1 LGHNA, CDR2 YSLEER. CDR3 length: 13 amino acids. V lost 1 base, J lost 6 bases, and 1 base stayed unmatched. CDR3 protein: CASSQGTGSEAFF. The CDR3 nucleotides are TGCGCCAGCAGCCAAGGGACAGGGTCTGAAGCTTTCTTT.

The J gene is TRBJ2-7, the V gene TRBV3-1; TRBD2 matches at 9 bases. J gave up 2 bases and V 5 bases, and 4 bases lay outside the gene matches. Germline assignment: CDR1 LGHDT and CDR2 YNNKEL (reference sequence). CDR3 length: 14 amino acids. The CDR3 bases are TGTGCCAGCAGCAATAGCGGGAGTCCCTACGAGCAGTACTTC. Translation gives CASSNSGSPYEQYF.

The chain employs TRBV3-1 and TRBJ2-7, with no clear D. Per germline, CDR1 LGHDT and CDR2 YNNKEL (reference sequence). The CDR3 covers 12 residues. V was pared by 1 base and J by 3 bases, with 4 bases between. CDR3 sequence (DNA): TGTGCCAGCAGCCAAGTTTTCTACGAGCAGTACTTC. This sequence encodes CASSQVFYEQYF.

The chain couples TRBV5-5 to TRBJ2-7; TRBD1 is a possible D gene (6 bases). CDR3 size: 14 residues. V was trimmed by 2 bases and J by 6 bases, leaving 15 bases between them. Germline V gene data show CDR1 as SGHKS and CDR2 as YYEKEE (reference sequence). CDR3 in DNA: TGTGCCAGCAGCTTCTCAGGGGAAGGGGTCGAGCAGTACGTC. Amino acid sequence: CASSFSGEGVEQYV.

This clonotype was counted a few times. J is TRBJ1-2 and V is TRBV6-1; 10 nucleotides align to TRBD1. Germline lookup yields CDR1 MNHNS and CDR2 SASEGT. The CDR3 is 16 residues long. The J segment lost 0 bases and the V segment lost 6 bases, leaving 7 bases of the junction unmatched. The CDR3 reads CASSVTGTGANYGYTF. In DNA form, the CDR3 reads TGTGCCAGCAGCGTGACCGGGACAGGGGCTAACTATGGCTACACCTTC.

This clonotype has ten or more counts. V and J are TRBV6-2 or TRBV6-3 and TRBJ2-1; a possible D gene is TRBD1 (6 bases). Deletions cut 7 bases from V and 0 bases from J, with 22 bases between. Germline-derived CDR1 and CDR2 are MNHEY and SVGEGT. The length of the CDR3 is 18 residues. In nucleotides, the CDR3 is TGTGCCAGCACCGAACCAAGACTCAGGGGAACCTCCTACAATGAGCAGTTCTTC. This translates into CASTEPRLRGTSYNEQFF.

This clonotype occurred many times. This CDR3 is CSVEGGRVGANFNNEQFF. CDR3 bases: TGCAGCGTTGAAGGGGGGAGGGTCGGGGCCAATTTCAACAATGAGCAGTTCTTC. The rearrangement joins TRBV29-1 to TRBJ2-1, with 7 bases that match TRBD2. The junction had 17 bases not matched to a gene; V was cut back by 1 base and J by 5 bases. The CDR3 has 18 residues. Germline V gives CDR1 SQVTM, CDR2 ANQGSEA.

This clonotype has only a few counts. This chain links TRBV4-1 with TRBJ1-6, with a possible D match to TRBD1 (6 bases). Germline V CDR1 and CDR2: MGHRA, YSYEKL. V shed 1 base and J shed 3 bases, with 16 bases lying between them. The CDR3 length is 18 residues. Here the CDR3 reads CASSQVYFLDSYNSPLHF. The CDR3 DNA reads as TGCGCCAGCAGCCAAGTTTATTTTCTGGACAGCTATAATTCACCCCTCCACTTT.

Many counts were recorded for this clonotype. The chain recombines TRBV29-1 with TRBJ2-1; 14 bases are a match to TRBD2. CDR1 and CDR2 (germline): SQVTM, ANQGSEA. This CDR3 has 17 residues. J was trimmed by 9 bases and V by 1 base; bases with no gene match: 11. In DNA form, the CDR3 reads TGCAGCGTTGAAGGGGAGGCTCCGGGACTAGCGGGAGCTGAGCAGTTCTTC. This sequence encodes CSVEGEAPGLAGAEQFF.

This clonotype has at least ten counts. The chain combines TRBV29-1 with TRBJ2-7, with D perhaps assigned TRBD1 or TRBD2 (6 bases each). V was shortened by 4 bases and J by 7 bases, with 14 bases between the two germline ends. Germline V lookup: CDR1 SQVTM, CDR2 ANQGSEA. The CDR3 spans 12 residues. CDR3 residues: CSVVSGAGEQYV. CDR3 sequence (DNA): TGCAGCGTTGTTTCAGGGGCGGGGGAGCAGTACGTC.

This clonotype has at least ten counts. The rearrangement joins TRBV12-3 or TRBV12-4 to TRBJ2-1, with 8 bases matching TRBD1. The CDR3 consists of 14 residues. V dropped 6 bases and J dropped 2; count of bases not matched to a gene: 3. The CDR3 spells CASRPGQAYNEQFF. The CDR3 DNA is TGTGCCAGCAGGCCGGGACAGGCCTACAATGAGCAGTTCTTC.

The rearrangement links TRBV27 to TRBJ2-7; D possibly corresponds to TRBD1 (5 bases). This CDR3 region has 14 residues. The V and J ends lost 5 bases and 2 bases respectively, with 13 bases between them. Germline CDR1 and CDR2: MNHEY and SMNVEV (reference sequence). The CDR3 loop is CASSISGIPYEQYF. In nucleotides, the CDR3 is TGTGCCAGCAGTATCTCAGGGATACCCTACGAGCAGTACTTC.

This clonotype was observed a few times. CDR3 sequence reads: CASSVTSYEQYV. CDR3 sequence (DNA): TGTGCCAGCAGTGTGACAAGCTACGAGCAGTACGTC. This chain uses TRBV2 with TRBJ2-7; D is uncertain. This CDR3 is 12 amino acids long. Trimming took 4 bases from V and 3 from J, leaving 7 bases between them. CDR1 is SNHLY and CDR2 is FYNNEI in the germline V gene.

This clonotype has ten or more counts. This sequence joins TRBV5-6 and TRBJ2-1; D gene ambiguous. CDR3 length: 11 amino acids. Trimming stripped 7 bases from V and 9 bases from J, with 11 bases between. Germline loops: CDR1 SGHDT, CDR2 YYEEEE. The CDR3 nucleotides are TGTGCCAGCGGCCCCTGGGGTGAGCAGTTCTTC. This codes for CASGPWGEQFF. Complete variable domain (other parts from reference TRBV5-6 and TRBJ2-1): DAGVTQSPTHLIKTRGQQVTLRCSPKSGHDTVSWYQQALGQGPQFIFQYYEEEERQRGNFPDRFSGHQFPNYSSELNVNALLLGDSALYLCASGPWGEQFFGPGTRLTVL.

This clonotype showed up just a few times. This chain connects TRBV20-1 to TRBJ2-1, with D possibly matching TRBD2 (7 bases). V lost 3 bases, J lost 8 bases, and 14 bases lay in between. Per germline, CDR1 DFQATT and CDR2 SNEGSKA (reference sequence). The CDR3 loop spans 13 amino acids. The CDR3 region is CSASFGGQDEQFF. The DNA for the CDR3 is TGCAGTGCTAGTTTCGGGGGGCAGGATGAGCAGTTCTTC.

This clonotype occurred a few times. The genes are TRBV5-5 and TRBJ2-7, with D perhaps given as TRBD1 or TRBD2 (6 bases each). CDR1 and CDR2 (germline): SGHKS, YYEKEE (reference sequence). This CDR3 is 14 amino acids long. The germline V and J ends were trimmed by 4 bases and 6 bases, with 17 bases remaining between them. The CDR3 region is CASSPGRGRVEQYF. DNA of the CDR3: TGTGCCAGCAGCCCTGGCCGGGGGCGGGTCGAGCAGTACTTC.

The chain recombines TRBV5-1 with TRBJ2-3, with D hard to call. The germline V and J ends were trimmed by 0 bases and 6 bases, with 14 bases remaining between them. Germline V gives CDR1 SGHRS, CDR2 YFSETQ. The CDR3 is 15 residues long. DNA of the CDR3: TGCGCCAGCAGCTTGGCCCGGGCGTCCGGGGATACGCAGTATTTT. Its translation: CASSLARASGDTQYF.

This clonotype has at least ten counts. CDR3 residues: CASSLSSWVDRDHPEAFF. In DNA form, the CDR3 reads TGTGCCAGCAGTTTAAGTTCTTGGGTAGACAGGGACCACCCTGAAGCTTTCTTT. V is TRBV12-3 or TRBV12-4 and J is TRBJ1-1; 7 bases align to TRBD1. This CDR3 is 18 amino acids long. J was trimmed by 6 bases and V by 2 bases; bases with no gene match: 18.

This clonotype was observed many times. The chain joins TRBV15 to TRBJ1-2; D ambiguous. Germline values: CDR1 LNHNV, CDR2 YYDKDF (reference sequence). V was cut by 3 bases and J by 4 bases, with 12 bases left in between. There are 14 residues in the CDR3. The chain's CDR3 is CATSSPGRGYGYTF. The CDR3 nucleotides read TGTGCCACCAGCAGCCCGGGCAGAGGCTATGGCTACACCTTC. The whole variable domain, filled in from reference TRBV15 and TRBJ1-2, reads DAMVIQNPRYQVTQFGKPVTLSCSQTLNHNVMYWYQQKSSQAPKLLFHYYDKDFNNEADTPDNFQSRRPNTSFCFLDIRSPGLGDTAMYLCATSSPGRGYGYTFGSGTRLTVV.

In its sample, this clonotype was seen many times. This chain links TRBV20-1 with TRBJ2-1; 11 nucleotides align to TRBD2. V lost 5 bases and J lost 7; bases outside the gene matches: 4. The length of the CDR3 is 13 residues. The germline V gene encodes CDR1 DFQATT and CDR2 SNEGSKA (reference sequence). The CDR3 nucleotides read TGCAGTGCTCCACTAGCGGGAGAAAATGAGCAGTTCTTC. Translating it yields CSAPLAGENEQFF.

This clonotype has just a few counts. The CDR3 is CASVAQGRTDTQYF. In DNA form, the CDR3 reads TGTGCCAGTGTTGCACAGGGGCGCACAGATACGCAGTATTTT. The J gene is TRBJ2-3, the V gene TRBV2, with 7 bases identical to TRBD1. The V and J ends lost 9 bases and 1 base, in that order; junction bases with no gene match: 7. This CDR3 region has 14 residues. Germline values: CDR1 SNHLY, CDR2 FYNNEI.

The chain couples TRBV12-3 or TRBV12-4 to TRBJ1-5; D perhaps matches TRBD1 (6 bases). Deletions cut 4 bases from V and 0 bases from J, with 19 bases between. This CDR3 contains 18 residues. The chain's CDR3 is CASSSNFRDTHSNQPQHF. Here the CDR3 DNA reads TGTGCCAGCAGTTCCAATTTTAGGGACACTCATAGCAATCAGCCCCAGCATTTT.

The rearrangement joins TRBV5-6 to TRBJ2-1; D unclear. Deletions cut 1 base from V and 9 bases from J, with 14 bases between. The length of the CDR3 is 14 residues. CDR1 is SGHDT, CDR2 YYEEEE, per germline. CDR3 in amino acids: CASSLSGGGFEQFF. Written as DNA, the CDR3 is TGTGCCAGCAGCTTGTCTGGCGGTGGGTTTGAGCAGTTCTTC.

V is TRBV27 and J is TRBJ2-7, with 10 bases lining up with TRBD2. CDR1 MNHEY and CDR2 SMNVEV come from the germline V gene (reference sequence). Trimming at V came to 5 bases and at J to 2 bases, leaving 3 bases not matched to a gene. The CDR3 contains 14 residues. The CDR3 region has the DNA TGTGCCAGCAGTATAGCGGGAGGTCCCTACGAGCAGTACTTC. Protein: CASSIAGGPYEQYF.

This clonotype occurred many times. The rearrangement uses TRBV7-2 and TRBJ2-7; 10 bases map to TRBD2. The junction had 4 bases not matched to a gene; V was cut back by 1 base and J by 4 bases. CDR1 and CDR2 (germline): SGHTA, FQGNSA. The CDR3 extends over 15 amino acids. The CDR3 DNA sequence: TGTGCCAGCAGCTTAGAACTAGCGGGGACTTACGAGCAGTACTTC. Translated: CASSLELAGTYEQYF.

V is TRBV24-1 and J is TRBJ2-4; 15 bases are a match to TRBD2. V lost 3 bases, J lost 5 bases, and 4 bases stayed unmatched. Germline-derived CDR1 and CDR2 are KGHDR and SFDVKD. The CDR3 loop spans 17 amino acids. CDR3 coding DNA: TGTGCCACCAGTGATGTAGGACTAGCGGGAGGGCAAAACATTCAGTACTTC. This encodes CATSDVGLAGGQNIQYF.

This clonotype was counted a few times. The rearrangement uses TRBV5-4 and TRBJ2-3; D uncertain. The CDR3 runs to 16 residues. Germline V lookup: CDR1 SGHNT, CDR2 YYREEE (reference sequence). Trimming pared 2 bases from V and 1 base from J, leaving 14 bases between. The CDR3 loop reads CASSFTILAGTDTQYF. In DNA, the CDR3 is TGTGCCAGCAGCTTTACCATACTCGCGGGCACAGATACGCAGTATTTT.